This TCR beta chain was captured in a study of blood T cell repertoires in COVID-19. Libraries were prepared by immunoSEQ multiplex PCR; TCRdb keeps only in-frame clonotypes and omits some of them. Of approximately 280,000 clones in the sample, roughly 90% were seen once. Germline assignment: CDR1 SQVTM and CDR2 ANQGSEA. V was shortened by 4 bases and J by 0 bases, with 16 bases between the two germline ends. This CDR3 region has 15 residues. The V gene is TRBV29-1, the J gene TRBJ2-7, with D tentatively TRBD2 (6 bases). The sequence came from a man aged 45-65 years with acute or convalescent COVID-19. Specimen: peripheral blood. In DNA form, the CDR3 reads TGCAGCGTTGGAAGGTGGCGGGGCCTCTCCTACGAGCAGTACTTC. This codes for CSVGRWRGLSYEQYF.